This record looks at one T cell receptor (beta chain) sequence and its context. This clonotype was seen a handful of times. This receptor's antigen is unknown. Per-nucleotide qualities are absent, and no much larger clonotype sits a single base away. The data originate from a study of T cells in Graves' hyperthyroidism and ophthalmopathy (dated by TCRdb to between 2017 and 2020). For the wider study: Peripheral blood samples were taken at the time of initial diagnosis, prior to any treatment. An independent validation cohort of under 20 hyperthyroidism patients and 17 patients who later progressed to ophthalmopathy tested prospective prediction of ophthalmopathy. For training and testing, the roughly 100 patients in the discovery cohort were randomly divided in a 7:3 ratio. Once sampling was done, hyperthyroidism patients were given methimazole at a starting dose of 30 mg daily, whereas ophthalmopathy patients were given high-dose intravenous methylprednisolone. In addition, the study compared T-cell repertoires in thyroid tissue and in blood from six Graves' hyperthyroidism patients. The paper describes TCR Vbeta CDR3 sequencing of around 140 peripheral blood samples, made up of 43 ophthalmopathy patients, roughly 72 hyperthyroidism patients and some 17 progressor patients. To identify distinguishing TCR V-J signatures, a discovery cohort of 100 patients was used, comprising some 45 with Graves' ophthalmopathy and 57 with stable Graves' hyperthyroidism.

Stable Graves' hyperthyroidism was defined as the absence of progression to ophthalmopathy over 18 months of follow-up. The hyperthyroidism patients were between 18 and 65 years old and newly diagnosed, with a disease duration of less than 2 months. Patients with uncontrolled infections, other autoimmune diseases, pregnancy or lactation were excluded. Clinical symptoms, serum thyroxine and TRAb, thyroid ultrasound, and orbital computed tomography formed the basis for the diagnoses. PBMCs were separated from approximately 10 ml of fresh peripheral blood using Ficoll-Paque density gradient centrifugation. Total RNA was extracted using Trizol reagent, and RNA quality was assessed on an Agilent 2100 Bioanalyzer. TCR beta CDR3 regions were amplified from RNA transcripts. The TCR CDR3 was subjected to a first round of RT-PCR using the HTBI primer set and the Qiagen OneStep RT-PCR kit. The libraries were constructed in a second round of multiplex PCR and then size-selected and purified. Paired-end sequencing of the libraries was performed with 100 bp reads on an Illumina HiSeq2000. The paper's processing steps were these. SOAPnuke was used to process the raw data, removing reads that contained adapters or uncalled bases, had a mean Phred below 15, or lacked an exact match to the constant primer or identifier. High-quality paired reads were merged with COPE v1.2.5, and unique nucleotide sequences were defined as clonotypes. MiTCR v1.1 was used to align the clonotypes against IMGT TRBV, TRBD and TRBJ reference segments. The analysis was restricted to V-J combinations with a frequency above 0.0001, which together covered 99.2% of the repertoires. The TCS score was defined as the ratio of F50 (clonal expansion) to E x V (chaos), calculated using BLOSUM62-based TCRdist between CDR3 peptides within each V-J. Welch's t-statistics and random forest reduced roughly 540 V-J features to around 14, which were used in a naive Bayes classifier (R e1071). TCRdb reanalyzed the raw reads on its own, using fastp at Q25 for trimming and MiXCR for clone calling, and kept in-frame beta chains. Each record represents a unique CDR3 protein, reported with the most common genes and DNA among its rows. TCRdb, not the authors, supplied the V and J calls. This sample lists about 590,000 distinct CDR3 sequences; 15% to 19% were detected once. The ten largest clonotypes hold 6.5% to 8% of the sample.

Study-wide findings and limitations: In validation, the model predicted progression to ophthalmopathy a median of approximately 6.6 months before onset, with about 70% sensitivity and about 75% specificity. Most expanded thyroid clonotypes (frequency above 0.001) were also detected in blood, suggesting blood repertoires may reflect thyroid immune responses. No statistical method was used to set the sample size in advance, and investigators knew the group allocation. In cross-validation, a model built on a 13 V-J signature told ophthalmopathy apart from stable hyperthyroidism with 85% to 90% sensitivity and 81% to 82% specificity, and in testing the same model reached 80%/75%.

Measured from the cysteine to the phenylalanine, the CDR3 is 11 residues long. Only CDR3 DNA is held: 33 bases, read in frame from base 1. CDR1 and CDR2, looked up from the germline V gene, are MNHNS and SASEGT. V is pared back by 0 bases and J by 9 bases, with 5 bases lying between the germline termini. The chain is assembled from TRBV6-1 and TRBJ1-2; no confident D gene assignment can be made. The sample consisted of blood. The sequence was obtained from a woman aged 30 to 39 with Graves' hyperthyroidism. In nucleotide form, the sequence is TGTGCCAGCAGTGAAGCCGACCGCTACACCTTC. Its translation reads: CASSEADRYTF.